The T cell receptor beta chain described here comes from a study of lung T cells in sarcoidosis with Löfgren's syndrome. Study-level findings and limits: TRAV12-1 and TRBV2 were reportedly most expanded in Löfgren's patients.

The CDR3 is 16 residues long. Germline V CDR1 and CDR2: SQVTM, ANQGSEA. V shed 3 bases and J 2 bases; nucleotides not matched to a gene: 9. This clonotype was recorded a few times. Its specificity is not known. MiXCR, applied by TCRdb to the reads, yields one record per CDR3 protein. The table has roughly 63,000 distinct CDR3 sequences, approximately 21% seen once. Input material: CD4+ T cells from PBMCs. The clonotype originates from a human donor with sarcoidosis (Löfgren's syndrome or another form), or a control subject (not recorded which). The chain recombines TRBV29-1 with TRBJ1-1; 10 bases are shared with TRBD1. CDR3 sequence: CSVDLVLTGGNTEAFF. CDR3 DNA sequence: TGCAGCGTTGATCTTGTTCTGACAGGGGGCAACACTGAAGCTTTCTTT.